The 8 T cell receptor beta chains in this list originate from one sample, sequenced in a study of T cell repertoires in cytomegalovirus infection. TCRdb used MiXCR to reprocess the reads, holding one entry per CDR3 protein. The sample gives a few hundred thousand distinct CDR3 sequences, roughly 13% of which show up once; 7% to 9.5% is in the top ten. The sample consisted of PBMCs. These receptors were taken from a human donor in good health (CMV status not recorded). Some clones in this sample may be carry-over from other donors' samples.

In DNA form, the CDR3 reads TGTGCCAGCAGTTTTGGGGCCGGGGAGCTGTTTTTT. Translation: CASSFGAGELFF. The chain couples TRBV12-3 or TRBV12-4 to TRBJ2-2; D ambiguous. V was trimmed by 3 bases and J by 6 bases, leaving 5 bases between them. The CDR3 has 12 residues.

This clonotype was recorded at least ten times. This chain connects TRBV6-2 or TRBV6-3 to TRBJ1-3; D remains ambiguous. Germline V gives CDR1 MNHEY, CDR2 SVGEGT. This CDR3 has 15 residues. V gave up 6 bases and J gave up 0 bases, with 12 bases separating them. The CDR3 bases are TGTGCCAGCAGGAAACCCCAGAGCTCTGGAAACACCATATATTTT. Translation gives CASRKPQSSGNTIYF.

The rearrangement uses TRBV9 and TRBJ2-1; 8 bases map to TRBD2. The V segment lost 3 bases and the J segment 4 bases; nucleotides outside the gene matches: 3. The CDR3 sequence is 14 residues long. Germline loops: CDR1 SGDLS, CDR2 YYNGEE. The CDR3 is CASSGSGRYNEQFF. The CDR3 DNA follows: TGTGCCAGCAGCGGGAGCGGGAGATACAATGAGCAGTTCTTC.

This clonotype was counted between two and nine times. The J gene is TRBJ1-2, the V gene TRBV7-9; possible D gene TRBD1, 5 bases. V was trimmed by 4 bases and J by 2 bases, leaving 11 bases between them. The germline gives CDR1 SEHNR, CDR2 FQNEAQ (reference sequence). The CDR3 covers 14 residues. The CDR3 spells CASSSGLSNYGYTF. Here the CDR3 DNA reads TGTGCCAGCAGCTCAGGGCTTTCCAACTATGGCTACACCTTC.

This clonotype was found many times. V is TRBV5-1 and J is TRBJ1-1, with a weak D call TRBD1 (5 bases). The CDR3 covers 14 residues. Per germline, CDR1 SGHRS and CDR2 YFSETQ. V gave up 0 bases and J gave up 2 bases, with 8 bases separating them. The CDR3 spells CASSLDGTNTEAFF. CDR3 bases: TGCGCCAGCAGCTTGGATGGGACCAACACTGAAGCTTTCTTT.

This clonotype was observed many times. The chain recombines TRBV14 with TRBJ2-7; 7 bases are a match to TRBD2. Trimming took 0 bases from V and 2 from J; bases not matched to a gene: 10. The CDR3 extends over 17 amino acids. The germline CDR1 and CDR2 sequences are SGHDN and FVKESK. The CDR3 reads CASSQDPGLAETYEQYF. CDR3 DNA: TGTGCCAGCAGCCAAGATCCCGGGCTAGCGGAGACCTACGAGCAGTACTTC.

This clonotype was recorded many times. The chain employs TRBV12-3 or TRBV12-4 and TRBJ1-2, with D unresolved. The CDR3 runs 13 residues. Trimming stripped 6 bases from V and 3 bases from J, with 11 bases between. CDR3 region: CASSLSTDYGYTF. CDR3 coding DNA: TGTGCCAGCAGCTTGTCGACGGACTATGGCTACACCTTC.

The chain combines TRBV9 with TRBJ2-5; TRBD2 is a possible D gene (5 bases). Germline CDR1 is SGDLS and CDR2 is YYNGEE. This CDR3 spans 14 amino acids. Between the trimmed V and J ends, which lost 4 bases and 1 base, there was a span of 11 bases. CDR3: CASSPGRGQETQYF. The CDR3 coding sequence is TGTGCCAGCAGCCCTGGACGGGGCCAAGAGACCCAGTACTTC. Together with reference TRBV9 and TRBJ2-5, the CDR3 gives the full variable domain: DSGVTQTPKHLITATGQRVTLRCSPRSGDLSVYWYQQSLDQGLQFLIQYYNGEERAKGNILERFSAQQFPDLHSELNLSSLELGDSALYFCASSPGRGQETQYFGPGTRLLVL.